This T cell receptor beta chain was recorded in a study of early stage breast cancer tumors. Looking at the study overall: Around 10-fold was the mean read coverage per sample.

The method was immunoSEQ multiplex PCR; TCRdb's version includes in-frame clones alone and lacks a portion of them. The sample gives more than 65,000 clones, around 80% of which show up once; 4.7% is in the top ten. The CDR3 totals 14 residues. Trimming cost V 0 bases and J 4 bases, with 7 bases left between them. Germline V lookup: CDR1 SGHRS, CDR2 YFSETQ. The sequenced sample was blood. The rearrangement links TRBV5-1 to TRBJ2-2; D remains ambiguous. This sequence originates from a person in their 40s with breast cancer. The CDR3 coding sequence is TGCGCCAGCAGCTTGGAGGACCTCACCGGGGAGCTGTTTTTT. Translation gives CASSLEDLTGELFF.